This T cell receptor (beta chain) emerged from a study of cytotoxic CD8 clonotypes in ibrutinib-treated CLL. Whole-study context: Response sampling took place at median around 12 months of treatment, range 6 to 36. Overall study results and limits: Clonality showed a rise at ibrutinib response that reversed toward baseline at progression.

Comments on this clone: Its antigen remains unknown.

Generated by immunoSEQ multiplex PCR, the TCRdb table keeps only in-frame clones and is missing some. This sample has some 23,000 clones; roughly 71% occur once, and the top ten carry around 42%. Germline CDR1 and CDR2: WSHSY and SAAADI. Unmatched junction bases numbered 12, after V lost 10 bases and J lost 5 bases. The CDR3 is made up of 14 amino acids. The origin of this receptor is a human donor with chronic lymphocytic leukemia. V gene TRBV10-2 combines with J gene TRBJ2-5; 8 bases are a match to TRBD2. Sequencing was performed on PBMCs, taken after 12 months of ibrutinib treatment. The CDR3 nucleotides read TGCGCCACCCACCCTGGACTAGCCCCCGAGACCCAGTACTTC. It specifies CATHPGLAPETQYF.